This T cell receptor beta chain was captured in a study of Tregs in tolerant kidney transplant recipients. Study details: Sorting of CD4+CD25+CD127- cells followed approximately three-day belatacept mixed lymphocyte reactions, sometimes with roughly five-day graft donor restimulation. Sorting used antibodies to exclude donor cells.

Study observations and caveats: No direct test of biological reproducibility was done here. Activated donor B cell expansion appeared to reveal the most relevant donor-specific TCRbeta repertoire.

V lost 6 bases to trimming and J lost 1 base; unmatched junction nucleotides: 3. The germline V gene has CDR1 KGHSH and CDR2 LQKENI. The CDR3 contains 15 residues. As concerns this clone: The antigen is not known.

The table came from immunoSEQ multiplex PCR; TCRdb's copy has only in-frame clones and leaves some out. Here the sample spans approximately 20,000 clones, approximately 65% being singletons. Sequences were obtained from Tregs from blood cultured with allogeneic cells. This sequence was found in a human donor in good health. The chain couples TRBV18 to TRBJ2-6; 7 nucleotides match TRBD2. CDR3 loop: CASSLAASGANVLTF. Written as DNA, the CDR3 is TGTGCCAGCTCGCTAGCGGCTTCTGGGGCCAACGTCCTGACTTTC.